The clone carrying this TCR beta chain was seen many times. The sample is drawn from a study of T cells after yellow fever vaccination. Synthesis of TCR cDNA relied on 5'RACE template switching, which attached a universal primer site and UMIs. TCRdb recomputed calls from the 5' RACE reads with MiXCR, one row per CDR3 protein. This sample has around 120,000 distinct CDR3 sequences; around 6.7% occur once, and the top ten carry 2.5% to 3.5%. The CDR3 sequence is 13 residues long. The V and J ends lost 1 base and 5 bases respectively, with 8 bases between them. Looked up from germline, CDR1 is LGHNA and CDR2 is YSLEER.

The chain couples TRBV4-3 to TRBJ2-5; no clear D. The specimen comprised CD4+ T cells sorted from PBMCs, sampled roughly seven weeks after the first yellow fever vaccination. The TCR was taken from a man in his late teens or twenties who received the YFV17D yellow fever vaccine. CDR3 bases: TGCGCCAGCAGCCAAGGTGCTTCGGAGACCCAGTACTTC. This encodes CASSQGASETQYF.